A single sample is the source of the 15 T cell receptor beta chains below, sequenced in a study of blood T cell repertoires in COVID-19. Produced via immunoSEQ multiplex PCR; TCRdb's table is partial and in-frame only. The repertoire has tens of thousands of clones, roughly 80% of them found once; the top ten carry approximately 28%. Sequences were obtained from peripheral blood. These receptors were collected from a man aged 65 to 79 with acute or convalescent COVID-19.

The chain carries TRBV11-1 and TRBJ1-2, with D uncertain. Trimming removed 5 bases at V and 1 base at J, with 14 bases between. CDR3 length: 15 residues. Germline loops: CDR1 SGHAT, CDR2 FQDESV (reference sequence). CDR3 bases: TGTGCCAGCAGCACACCCCGGGGAAGTAACTATGGCTACACCTTC. Translating gives CASSTPRGSNYGYTF.

This clone was counted between two and nine times. The chain uses TRBV29-1 and TRBJ2-6, with D unresolved. The CDR3 extends over 13 amino acids. CDR1 SQVTM and CDR2 ANQGSEA come from the germline V gene. V lost 6 bases and J 0 bases, leaving 6 bases between the germline ends. CDR3: CSVARSGANVLTF. The CDR3 bases are TGCAGCGTGGCCCGCTCTGGGGCCAACGTCCTGACTTTC.

Here the CDR3 DNA reads TGTGCCAGCAGCCAAGTTCCGACAGGGCTGCTGGAGACCCAGTACTTC. This encodes CASSQVPTGLLETQYF. The rearrangement joins TRBV4-2 to TRBJ2-5; TRBD1 matches 7 bases. The CDR3 is 16 residues long. The V segment lost 1 base and the J segment 5 bases; nucleotides outside the gene matches: 10. Germline CDR1 LGHNA, CDR2 YNFKEQ.

This clone has more than one count but fewer than ten. The J gene is TRBJ1-3, the V gene TRBV3-1 (or the pseudogene TRBV3-2), with D uncertain. CDR1 and CDR2 (germline): LGHDT, YNNKEL (reference sequence). The V end lost 1 base, the J end lost 4 bases, and 11 bases lay between the germline ends. This CDR3 has 15 residues. CDR3 DNA sequence: TGTGCCAGCAGCCAAGGGCGGGCCGTGGGAAACACCATATATTTT. It is translated as CASSQGRAVGNTIYF.

The chain has TRBV30 and TRBJ2-5; 8 bases are shared with TRBD2. Germline V gives CDR1 GTSNPN, CDR2 SVGIG (reference sequence). V was pared by 4 bases and J by 1 base, with 8 bases of the junction left unmatched. CDR3 length equals 15 residues. As DNA, the CDR3 is TGTGCCTGGATAACTAGCGGCGCCTTCCAAGAGACCCAGTACTTC. The encoded protein is CAWITSGAFQETQYF. The whole variable domain, remainder taken from reference TRBV30 and TRBJ2-5, is SQTIHQWPATLVQPVGSPLSLECTVEGTSNPNLYWYRQAAGRGLQLLFYSVGIGQISSEVPQNLSASRPQDRQFILSSKKLLLSDSGFYLCAWITSGAFQETQYFGPGTRLLVL.

The table lists this clone with a count of one. The chain has TRBV3-1 (or the pseudogene TRBV3-2) and TRBJ2-5; D gene unclear. Germline values: CDR1 LGHDT, CDR2 YNNKEL (reference sequence). The V end was cut by 4 bases, the J end by 1 base, with 10 bases between. The CDR3 spans 14 residues. As DNA, the CDR3 is TGTGCCAGCAGCCCCTCCCAGGCCCAAGAGACCCAGTACTTC. This translates into CASSPSQAQETQYF.

V usage is TRBV11-3 and J usage is TRBJ2-7; TRBD2 matches at 9 bases. This CDR3 contains 15 residues. After removal of 3 bases from V and 2 bases from J, the junction contained 5 bases not matched to a gene. CDR1 is SGHNT, CDR2 YENEEA, per germline. The CDR3 DNA reads as TGTGCCAGCAGCTTTTCTGGCGGGAGGGCCTACGAGCAGTACTTC. Protein sequence: CASSFSGGRAYEQYF.

This clone was observed a few times. This chain uses TRBV3-1 (or the pseudogene TRBV3-2) with TRBJ2-2; D perhaps matches TRBD1 (6 bases). The germline V gene encodes CDR1 LGHDT and CDR2 YNNKEL (reference sequence). This CDR3 has 14 residues. The V end was cut by 7 bases, the J end by 1 base, with 10 bases between. CDR3 protein: CASTRTENTGELFF. CDR3 nucleotide sequence: TGTGCCAGCACCCGGACAGAGAACACCGGGGAGCTGTTTTTT.

The J gene is TRBJ2-3, the V gene TRBV9; D uncertain. The CDR3 is 15 residues long. Germline V gene lookup returns CDR1 SGDLS and CDR2 YYNGEE. With 0 bases removed from V and 1 base from J, the gap between germline ends came to 9 bases. The CDR3 region has the DNA TGTGCCAGCAGCGTAGGTGAAACGGGCACAGATACGCAGTATTTT. Protein: CASSVGETGTDTQYF.

The gene calls are TRBV24-1 and TRBJ2-3; D possibly corresponds to TRBD2 (6 bases). Trimming removed 5 bases at V and 3 bases at J, with 11 bases between. CDR3 size: 14 residues. Germline V CDR1 and CDR2: KGHDR, SFDVKD. The CDR3 loop is CATSGLAATDTQYF. The DNA of the CDR3 is TGTGCCACCAGTGGTTTAGCGGCTACAGATACGCAGTATTTT.

The chain is built from TRBV2 and TRBJ2-5, with a weak D call TRBD1 (5 bases). Germline lookup yields CDR1 SNHLY and CDR2 FYNNEI. This CDR3 is 13 amino acids long. Trimming shortened V by 11 bases and J by 5 bases, and 18 bases separated the two germline ends. CDR3 region: CAASLQVRETQYF. The DNA for the CDR3 is TGTGCCGCATCTCTACAGGTCCGCGAGACCCAGTACTTC.

This chain connects TRBV25-1 to TRBJ1-2; D may be TRBD1 (5 bases). The CDR3 loop spans 14 amino acids. The germline gives CDR1 MGHDK, CDR2 SYGVNS. Trimming stripped 3 bases from V and 7 bases from J, with 15 bases between. The CDR3 DNA is TGTGCCAGCAGTGACCCCCCGCCAGGGCTTGGCTACACCTTC. This codes for CASSDPPPGLGYTF.

V gene TRBV6-5 combines with J gene TRBJ1-2; 8 bases are shared with TRBD1. The CDR3 covers 14 residues. Trimming at V came to 6 bases and at J to 3 bases, leaving 6 bases not matched to a gene. CDR1 and CDR2 from the germline V gene are MNHEY and SVGAGI. The CDR3: CASSQGASYYGYTF. The CDR3 nucleotides are TGTGCCAGCAGCCAGGGGGCGTCTTACTATGGCTACACCTTC.

The V gene is TRBV30, the J gene TRBJ1-2; TRBD1 is a possible D gene (5 bases). Germline loops: CDR1 GTSNPN, CDR2 SVGIG (reference sequence). CDR3 size: 15 residues. V was shortened by 3 bases and J by 3 bases, with 17 bases between the two germline ends. CDR3 in amino acids: CAWSDQFGGDYGYTF. The CDR3 nucleotides are TGTGCCTGGAGCGACCAATTTGGGGGGGACTATGGCTACACCTTC.

This rearrangement joins TRBV30 to TRBJ1-1; 11 positions agree with TRBD1. V trimming: 1 base; J trimming: 5 bases; junction bases outside the gene matches: 9. The CDR3 has 16 residues. CDR1 and CDR2 (germline): GTSNPN, SVGIG (reference sequence). The DNA of the CDR3 is TGTGCCTGGAGTGACGGGACAGGGGGAGTACGGACTGAAGCTTTCTTT. Encoded protein: CAWSDGTGGVRTEAFF.